These T cell receptor beta chains were read from a single sample in a study of radiation and T cells in renal cell carcinoma. TCRdb's table, derived via immunoSEQ multiplex PCR, lists solely in-frame clones and lacks some. The sample contains about 13,000 clones, about 33% of which appear only once. The sample was tumor tissue, taken from a patient whose treatment included radiotherapy and nephrectomy. The receptors stem from a man in his 60s with renal cell carcinoma. Both conserved end residues are part of each CDR3. A D gene is named only where the DNA matches it firmly. The size field is filled for only some rows; it gives once, few, many or a size class.

cdr3_length j_call v_call clone_size d_call cdr3_aa cdr3_nt
14 TRBJ1-1 TRBV6-5 . . CASSYLTTNTEAFF TGTGCCAGCAGTTACCTCACCACGAACACTGAAGCTTTCTTT
14 TRBJ1-1 TRBV6-5 . . CASRRLVGRTEAFF TGTGCCAGCAGACGCCTCGTGGGGCGGACTGAAGCTTTCTTT
14 TRBJ2-1 TRBV5-1 . . CASSLARTPNSQFF TGCGCCAGCAGCTTGGCCAGGACCCCGAATTCGCAGTTCTTC
15 TRBJ2-3 TRBV2 . TRBD2 CASRGTSGLTDTQYF TGTGCCAGCAGGGGGACTAGCGGACTCACAGATACGCAGTATTTT
14 TRBJ2-3 TRBV9 . TRBD2 CASSVGLAGDTQYF TGTGCCAGCAGCGTTGGGCTAGCGGGAGATACGCAGTATTTT
17 TRBJ2-5 TRBV5-4 few TRBD2 CASSSRTLAGGPQTQYF TGTGCCAGCAGCTCACGTACTCTAGCGGGAGGGCCACAGACCCAGTACTTC
15 TRBJ1-1 TRBV5-6 . . CASSLTPLANTEAFF TGTGCCAGCAGTCTTACCCCTCTGGCGAACACTGAAGCTTTCTTT
11 TRBJ1-1 TRBV6-5 . . CASLLNTEAFF TGTGCCAGCCTCTTGAACACTGAAGCTTTCTTT
13 TRBJ1-1 TRBV11-2 few . CASSPTANTEAFF TGTGCCAGCAGCCCGACAGCGAACACTGAAGCTTTCTTT
16 TRBJ1-1 TRBV9 . . CASSVAHTPMNTEAFF TGTGCCAGCAGCGTAGCCCACACCCCCATGAACACTGAAGCTTTCTTT
14 TRBJ1-6 TRBV5-1 few . CASSLVGGGSPLHF TGCGCCAGCAGCTTGGTCGGGGGAGGTTCACCCCTCCACTTT
16 TRBJ1-1 TRBV5-1 few TRBD1 CASSLGVQGVRTEAFF TGCGCCAGCAGCTTGGGTGTACAGGGGGTCAGGACTGAAGCTTTCTTT
16 TRBJ1-5 TRBV6-6 . TRBD1 CASSYSRQGAKQPQHF TGTGCCAGCAGTTACTCGAGGCAGGGGGCTAAGCAGCCCCAGCATTTT
12 TRBJ1-1 TRBV30 medium-sized . CAGDRQNTEAFF TGTGCGGGTGACAGACAGAACACTGAAGCTTTCTTT
13 TRBJ2-7 TRBV25-1 . . CASSESGQTEQYF TGTGCCAGCAGTGAATCGGGGCAGACCGAGCAGTACTTC
16 TRBJ2-1 TRBV25-1 . TRBD2 CASGLQGLATDNEQFF TGTGCCAGCGGACTCCAGGGACTAGCGACGGACAATGAGCAGTTCTTC
13 TRBJ1-1 TRBV7-2 few . CASSRTANTEAFF TGTGCCAGCAGCCGGACAGCGAACACTGAAGCTTTCTTT
15 TRBJ1-1 TRBV14 many . CASSLERGRITEAFF TGTGCCAGCAGTTTAGAGAGGGGTCGGATAACTGAAGCTTTCTTT
12 TRBJ1-1 TRBV29-1 . . CSVGRHRTEAFF TGCAGCGTTGGGAGACACCGGACTGAAGCTTTCTTT
15 TRBJ2-1 TRBV30 . TRBD1 CAWSVGTGSYNEQFF TGTGCCTGGAGTGTAGGGACAGGGTCTTACAATGAGCAGTTCTTC
13 TRBJ1-2 TRBV29-1 . . CSVEGTELGGYTF TGCAGCGTTGAAGGGACCGAACTAGGCGGCTACACCTTC
12 TRBJ2-1 TRBV9 medium-sized . CASSVIGSEQFF TGTGCCAGCAGCGTTATCGGGAGCGAGCAGTTCTTC
17 TRBJ1-3 TRBV9 . . CASSGSLNDLPGNTIYF TGTGCCAGCAGCGGTTCACTGAACGATCTACCTGGAAACACCATATATTTT
18 TRBJ2-4 TRBV19 . . CASSLIAVGAGAGNIQYF TGTGCCAGTAGTCTGATTGCAGTAGGGGCGGGGGCCGGAAACATTCAGTACTTC
16 TRBJ1-4 TRBV9 many . CASSVAPADPNEKLFF TGTGCCAGCAGCGTAGCTCCCGCAGACCCTAATGAAAAACTGTTTTTT
15 TRBJ2-7 TRBV5-1 . TRBD1 CASSLVWTGSYEQYF TGCGCCAGCAGCTTGGTCTGGACAGGGTCCTACGAGCAGTACTTC
16 TRBJ2-2 TRBV7-9 few TRBD1 CASSLAGQLNTGELFF TGTGCCAGCAGCTTAGCGGGACAGCTAAACACCGGGGAGCTGTTTTTT
13 TRBJ2-3 TRBV9 medium-sized . CASSYRPPDTQYF TGTGCCAGCAGCTACCGTCCCCCAGATACGCAGTATTTT
14 TRBJ1-2 TRBV28 . . CASSSSPLNYGYTF TGTGCCAGCAGCTCCAGTCCCCTTAACTATGGCTACACCTTC
15 TRBJ2-7 TRBV15 few TRBD2 CATSRKLAGFYEQYF TGTGCCACCAGCAGAAAACTAGCGGGGTTCTACGAGCAGTACTTC
14 TRBJ1-1 TRBV6-5 once . CASSYSEFRRVVFF TGTGCCAGCAGTTACTCGGAGTTTAGGAGGGTTGTTTTCTTT
16 TRBJ1-1 TRBV5-1 . . CASSLRVSGDNTEAFF TGCGCCAGCAGCTTGAGGGTTTCAGGGGATAACACTGAAGCTTTCTTT
16 TRBJ1-2 TRBV14 . . CASSQGGGYSGYGYTF TGTGCCAGCAGCCAAGGCGGGGGCTATTCCGGCTATGGCTACACCTTC
17 TRBJ2-2 TRBV4-1 once . CASSQEVALEDTGELFF TGCGCCAGCAGCCAAGAGGTGGCCTTGGAGGACACCGGGGAGCTGTTTTTT
15 TRBJ2-1 TRBV9 . TRBD2 CASSVLAGVSNEQFF TGTGCCAGCAGCGTATTAGCGGGAGTCAGCAATGAGCAGTTCTTC
15 TRBJ1-2 TRBV30 . TRBD1 CAWRSGQGTNYGYTF TGTGCCTGGAGGTCAGGACAGGGCACTAACTATGGCTACACCTTC
13 TRBJ2-7 TRBV7-9 large . CASSAGGLYEQYF TGTGCCAGCAGCGCGGGCGGGCTCTACGAGCAGTACTTC
18 TRBJ2-5 TRBV23-1 . TRBD2 CASSQSPAGGPSTETQYF TGCGCCAGCAGTCAATCCCCAGCGGGAGGGCCCTCGACAGAGACCCAGTACTTC
15 TRBJ1-2 TRBV9 . . CASSVGQGRRDGYTF TGTGCCAGCAGCGTAGGGCAAGGGAGGCGGGATGGCTACACCTTC
16 TRBJ1-1 TRBV30 . . CAWTQTRGERRTEAFF TGTGCCTGGACCCAAACTCGTGGGGAAAGAAGGACTGAAGCTTTCTTT
15 TRBJ2-5 TRBV30 many TRBD2 CAWAPGVSGGETQYF TGTGCCTGGGCGCCGGGGGTTAGCGGGGGGGAGACCCAGTACTTC
13 TRBJ2-7 TRBV19 few . CASSSTRGIEQYF TGTGCCAGTAGCTCAACCCGGGGAATCGAGCAGTACTTC
13 TRBJ2-3 TRBV14 . . CASSRHSTDTQYF TGTGCCAGCAGCCGACATTCCACAGATACGCAGTATTTT
12 TRBJ2-5 TRBV7-2 few . CASSSARETQYF TGTGCCAGCAGCTCCGCGCGGGAGACCCAGTACTTC
16 TRBJ2-4 TRBV30 . . CAGALRSPLAKNIQYF TGTGCCGGAGCCCTTAGGTCACCCTTAGCCAAAAACATTCAGTACTTC
14 TRBJ2-2 TRBV9 . TRBD1 CASSVDRGTGELFF TGTGCCAGCAGCGTAGACAGGGGCACCGGGGAGCTGTTTTTT
15 TRBJ2-2 TRBV7-9 . TRBD2 CASSFSGGAAGELFF TGTGCCAGCAGCTTCAGCGGGGGGGCCGCCGGGGAGCTGTTTTTT
16 TRBJ1-5 TRBV27 many TRBD1 CASSSWDRVGNQPQHF TGTGCCAGCAGTTCCTGGGACAGGGTCGGCAATCAGCCCCAGCATTTT
14 TRBJ2-7 TRBV7-2 few TRBD2 CASSFIPDGGEQYF TGTGCCAGCAGCTTTATTCCCGACGGGGGGGAGCAGTACTTC
15 TRBJ2-5 TRBV19 few TRBD2 CASSILMLAGGPQYF TGTGCCAGTAGTATTTTAATGCTAGCGGGAGGGCCCCAGTACTTC
15 TRBJ2-5 TRBV5-6 . TRBD2 CASTNSGGLQETQYF TGTGCCAGCACCAATAGCGGGGGACTTCAAGAGACCCAGTACTTC
13 TRBJ2-1 TRBV7-2 . . CASSLAIYNEQFF TGTGCCAGCTCGCTAGCGATATACAATGAGCAGTTCTTC